Included here is one T cell receptor (beta chain) sequence, with context. The antigen remains unidentified. Some clones are missing from TCRdb's copy, which holds only in-frame ones; the method was immunoSEQ multiplex PCR. The sample lists approximately 22,000 clones; around 87% were seen once. This record comes from a study of CD4 T cell repertoires in COVID-19. Study details: Other coronavirus spike proteins restimulated relabeled CFSE-low cells expanded with IL-2 for approximately ten days. Study-wide results and limits: Some SARS-CoV-2 clonotypes, between about 7 and 27%, recurred in SARS-CoV and/or HKU1 cultures. Suggested intraclonal diversification: top SARS-CoV-2-reactive clonotypes appeared in two or three memory subsets.

These memory T cells were uncultured and sequenced directly after ex vivo isolation. The CDR3 is 14 amino acids. Germline V lookup: CDR1 SGHDT, CDR2 YYEEEE. The V gene end was trimmed by 3 bases and the J gene end by 4 bases; junction bases not matched to a gene: 4. The source is a human donor who had COVID-19. The sequencing used central memory CD4+ T cells from blood, collected before the COVID-19 pandemic. The rearrangement joins TRBV5-6 to TRBJ1-1; 9 bases line up with TRBD1. The CDR3 protein is CASSSGQGTTEAFF. The CDR3, as DNA: TGTGCCAGCAGCTCTGGACAGGGGACCACTGAAGCTTTCTTT.